A few counts support the clone carrying this T cell receptor (beta chain). What it binds is not known. The PCR was carried out with 60 Vbeta primers and 13 Jbeta primers. TCRdb keeps only in-frame clones here, not all; method: immunoSEQ multiplex PCR. Here the sample spans about 220,000 clones, 76% being singletons. This entry belongs to a study of cytomegalovirus exposure and HLA in healthy donors. The study, taken as a whole, reports: According to reports, the classifier identified cytomegalovirus status with high specificity and sensitivity. TCR beta V segments were, for the most part, productive about 90% or about 30% of the time in an earlier analysis. Apart from CMV serostatus, no immune exposure information was available.

The clonotype comes from a man younger than 35 in good health and CMV-seronegative. Sequenced input: PBMCs.

The CDR3 is CASSELGAGAYAEAFF. For the CDR3, the DNA is TGTGCCAGCAGTGAACTCGGTGCGGGGGCTTATGCTGAAGCTTTCTTT. The chain combines TRBV6-1 with TRBJ1-1; perhaps TRBD1 as D (6 bases). Trimming left V 2 bases short and J 6 bases short, with 19 bases between. CDR3 length: 16 residues. CDR1 MNHNS and CDR2 SASEGT come from the germline V gene.